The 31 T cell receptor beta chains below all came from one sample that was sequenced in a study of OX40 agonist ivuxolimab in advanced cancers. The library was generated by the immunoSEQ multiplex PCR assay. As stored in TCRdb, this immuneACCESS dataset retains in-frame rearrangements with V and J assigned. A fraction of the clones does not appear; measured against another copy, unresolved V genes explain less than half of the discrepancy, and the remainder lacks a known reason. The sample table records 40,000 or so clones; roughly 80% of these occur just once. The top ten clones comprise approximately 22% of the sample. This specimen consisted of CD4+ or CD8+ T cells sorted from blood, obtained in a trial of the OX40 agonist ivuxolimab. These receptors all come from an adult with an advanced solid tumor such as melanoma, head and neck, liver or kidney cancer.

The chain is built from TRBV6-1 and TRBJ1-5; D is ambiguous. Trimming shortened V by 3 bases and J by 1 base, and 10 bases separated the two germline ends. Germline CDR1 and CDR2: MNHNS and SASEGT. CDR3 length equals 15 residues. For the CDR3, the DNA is TGTGCCAGCAGTGAGGCAGGAGTGAGCAATCAGCCCCAGCATTTT. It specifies CASSEAGVSNQPQHF.

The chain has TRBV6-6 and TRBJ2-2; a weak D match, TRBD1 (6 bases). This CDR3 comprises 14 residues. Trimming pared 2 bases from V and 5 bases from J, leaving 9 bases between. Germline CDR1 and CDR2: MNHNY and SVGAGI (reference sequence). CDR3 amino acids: CASSYTRGTGELFF. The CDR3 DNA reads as TGTGCCAGCAGTTACACCAGGGGAACCGGGGAGCTGTTTTTT.

The CDR3 bases are TGTGCCAGCAGCCTCGGACGTAACTCCTACGAGCAGTACTTC. Translated, it gives CASSLGRNSYEQYF. V and J are TRBV9 and TRBJ2-7; D not certain. This CDR3 has 14 amino acids. The V gene lost 4 bases and the J gene lost 0 bases, with 11 bases spanning the gap. CDR1 is SGDLS, CDR2 YYNGEE, per germline. Full variable domain (missing parts from reference TRBV9 and TRBJ2-7): DSGVTQTPKHLITATGQRVTLRCSPRSGDLSVYWYQQSLDQGLQFLIQYYNGEERAKGNILERFSAQQFPDLHSELNLSSLELGDSALYFCASSLGRNSYEQYFGPGTRLTVT.

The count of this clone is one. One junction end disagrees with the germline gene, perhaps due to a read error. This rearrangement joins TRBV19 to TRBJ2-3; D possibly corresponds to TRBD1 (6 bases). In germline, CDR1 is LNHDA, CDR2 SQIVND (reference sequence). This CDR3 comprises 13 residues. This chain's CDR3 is CTSRGGGSDTQYF. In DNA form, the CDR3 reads TGTACCAGTAGAGGGGGTGGGTCAGATACGCAGTATTTT.

CDR3 residues: CASSSPRDYTQYF. CDR3 DNA: TGTGCCAGCAGTTCACCACGGGACTACACGCAGTATTTT. The rearrangement links TRBV28 to TRBJ2-3; 7 bases match TRBD2. Unmatched junction bases numbered 7, after V lost 4 bases and J lost 9 bases. This CDR3 comprises 13 residues. Germline CDR1 reads MDHEN; CDR2 reads SYDVKM.

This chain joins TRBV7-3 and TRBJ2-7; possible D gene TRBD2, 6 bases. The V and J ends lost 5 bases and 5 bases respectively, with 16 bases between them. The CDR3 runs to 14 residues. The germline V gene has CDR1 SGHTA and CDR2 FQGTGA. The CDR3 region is CASSPLQGGHEQYF. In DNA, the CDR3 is TGTGCCAGCAGCCCTCTTCAGGGAGGCCACGAGCAGTACTTC.

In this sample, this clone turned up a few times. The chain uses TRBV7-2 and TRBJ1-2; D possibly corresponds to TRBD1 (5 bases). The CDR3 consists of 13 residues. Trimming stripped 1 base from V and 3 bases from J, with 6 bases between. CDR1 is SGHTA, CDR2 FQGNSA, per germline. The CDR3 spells CASSLGGDYGYTF. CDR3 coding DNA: TGTGCCAGCAGCTTAGGGGGGGACTATGGCTACACCTTC.

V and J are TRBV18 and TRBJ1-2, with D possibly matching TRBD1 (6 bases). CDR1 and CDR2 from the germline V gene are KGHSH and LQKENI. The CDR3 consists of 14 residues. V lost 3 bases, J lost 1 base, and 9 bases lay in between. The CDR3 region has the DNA TGTGCCAGCTCACCCGGGACATTTAACTATGGCTACACCTTC. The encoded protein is CASSPGTFNYGYTF.

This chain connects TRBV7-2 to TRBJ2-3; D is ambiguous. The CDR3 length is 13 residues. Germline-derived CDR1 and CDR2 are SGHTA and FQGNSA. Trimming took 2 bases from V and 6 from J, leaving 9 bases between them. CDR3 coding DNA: TGTGCCAGCAGCTTAAGCCGGGCCGATACGCAGTATTTT. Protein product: CASSLSRADTQYF.

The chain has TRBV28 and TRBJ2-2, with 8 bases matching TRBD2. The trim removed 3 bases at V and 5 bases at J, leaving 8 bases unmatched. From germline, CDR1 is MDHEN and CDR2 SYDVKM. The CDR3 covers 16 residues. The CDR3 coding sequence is TGTGCCAGCAGTTTTTCGGGAGGGCCAAAAACCGGGGAGCTGTTTTTT. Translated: CASSFSGGPKTGELFF.

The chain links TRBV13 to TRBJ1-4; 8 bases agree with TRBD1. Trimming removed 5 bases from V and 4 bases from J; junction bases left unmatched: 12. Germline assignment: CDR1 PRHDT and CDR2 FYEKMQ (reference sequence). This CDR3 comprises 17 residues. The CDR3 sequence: CASSARSRGRVNEKLFF. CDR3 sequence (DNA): TGTGCCAGCAGCGCAAGGAGCAGGGGGCGCGTTAATGAAAAACTGTTTTTT.

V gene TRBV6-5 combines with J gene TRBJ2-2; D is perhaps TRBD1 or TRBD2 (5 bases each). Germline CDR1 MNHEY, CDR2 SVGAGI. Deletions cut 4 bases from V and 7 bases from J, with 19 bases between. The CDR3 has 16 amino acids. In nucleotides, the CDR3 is TGTGCCAGCAGTTTATGGGACCGTCTGACGCTCGGGGAGCTGTTTTTT. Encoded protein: CASSLWDRLTLGELFF.

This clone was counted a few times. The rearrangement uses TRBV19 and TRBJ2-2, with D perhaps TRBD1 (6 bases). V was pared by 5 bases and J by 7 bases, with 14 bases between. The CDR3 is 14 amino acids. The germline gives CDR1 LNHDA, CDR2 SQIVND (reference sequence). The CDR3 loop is CASSVQGRNGELFF. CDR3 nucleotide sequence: TGTGCCAGTAGTGTACAGGGTCGGAACGGGGAGCTGTTTTTT.

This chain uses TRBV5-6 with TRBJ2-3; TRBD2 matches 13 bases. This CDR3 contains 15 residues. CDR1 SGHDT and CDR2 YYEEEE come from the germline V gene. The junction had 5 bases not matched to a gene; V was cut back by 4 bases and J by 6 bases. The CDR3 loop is CASSPGLAGRDTQYF. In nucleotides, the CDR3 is TGTGCCAGCAGCCCGGGACTAGCGGGACGGGATACGCAGTATTTT.

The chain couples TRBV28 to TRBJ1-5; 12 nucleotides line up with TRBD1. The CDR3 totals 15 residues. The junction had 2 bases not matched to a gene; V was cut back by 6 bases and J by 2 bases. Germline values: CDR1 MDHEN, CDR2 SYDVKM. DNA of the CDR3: TGTGCCAGCAGGGGGACAGGGGGCGGCAATCAGCCCCAGCATTTT. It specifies CASRGTGGGNQPQHF.

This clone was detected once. The CDR3 reads CASTRAFFRVGTRGYGYTF. CDR3 bases: TGTGCCAGTACCCGAGCTTTCTTCAGGGTTGGTACACGGGGCTATGGCTACACCTTC. The J gene is TRBJ1-2, the V gene TRBV19; D might be TRBD1 (5 bases). The germline V and J ends were trimmed by 7 bases and 4 bases, with 31 bases remaining between them. The CDR3 is 19 residues long. CDR1 and CDR2 (germline): LNHDA, SQIVND (reference sequence).

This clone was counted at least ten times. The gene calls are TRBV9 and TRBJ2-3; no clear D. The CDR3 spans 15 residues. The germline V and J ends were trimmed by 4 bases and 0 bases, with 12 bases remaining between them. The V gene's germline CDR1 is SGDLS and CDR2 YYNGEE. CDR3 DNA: TGTGCCAGCAGCACCACCCCGTCTAGCACAGATACGCAGTATTTT. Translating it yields CASSTTPSSTDTQYF.

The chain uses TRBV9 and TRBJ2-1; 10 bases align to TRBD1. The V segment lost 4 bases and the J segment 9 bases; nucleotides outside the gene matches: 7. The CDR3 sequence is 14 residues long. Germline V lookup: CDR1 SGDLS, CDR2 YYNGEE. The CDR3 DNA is TGTGCCAGCAGCCCTCCGGGACAGGGGATTGAGCAGTTCTTC. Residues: CASSPPGQGIEQFF.

CDR3 in amino acids: CASSEAVKNTEAFF. Written as DNA, the CDR3 is TGTGCCAGCAGTGAAGCAGTCAAGAACACTGAAGCTTTCTTT. J is TRBJ1-1 and V is TRBV6-1, with D unclear. Trimming cost V 0 bases and J 1 base, with 6 bases left between them. Germline V lookup: CDR1 MNHNS, CDR2 SASEGT. CDR3 length: 14 residues.

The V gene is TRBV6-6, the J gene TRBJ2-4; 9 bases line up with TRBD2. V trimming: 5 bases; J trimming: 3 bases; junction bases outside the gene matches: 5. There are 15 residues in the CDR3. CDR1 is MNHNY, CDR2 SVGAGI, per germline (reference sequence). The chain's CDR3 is CASSSKREDKNIQYF. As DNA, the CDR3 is TGTGCCAGCAGTAGTAAGCGGGAGGACAAAAACATTCAGTACTTC.

The CDR3 nucleotides read TGTGCCAGCAGTACTCCGGGGGCGGGGGGGCAGTATTTT. This gives the protein CASSTPGAGGQYF. The chain has TRBV28 and TRBJ2-3, with 8 bases lining up with TRBD2. The CDR3 is made up of 13 amino acids. With V trimmed by 5 bases and J by 11 bases, 9 bases remained unmatched. In germline, CDR1 is MDHEN, CDR2 SYDVKM.

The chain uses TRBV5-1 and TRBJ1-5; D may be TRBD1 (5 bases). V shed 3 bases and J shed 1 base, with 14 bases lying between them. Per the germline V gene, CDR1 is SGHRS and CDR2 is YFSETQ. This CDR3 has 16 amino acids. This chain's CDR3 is CASSYNGTGSNQPQHF. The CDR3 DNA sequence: TGCGCCAGCAGCTATAACGGGACGGGAAGCAATCAGCCCCAGCATTTT.

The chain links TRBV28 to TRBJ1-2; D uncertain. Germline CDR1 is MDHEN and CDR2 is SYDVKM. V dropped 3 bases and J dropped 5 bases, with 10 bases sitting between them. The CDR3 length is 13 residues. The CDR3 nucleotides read TGTGCCAGCAGTTTTTTACTGAATTATGGCTACACCTTC. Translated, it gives CASSFLLNYGYTF.

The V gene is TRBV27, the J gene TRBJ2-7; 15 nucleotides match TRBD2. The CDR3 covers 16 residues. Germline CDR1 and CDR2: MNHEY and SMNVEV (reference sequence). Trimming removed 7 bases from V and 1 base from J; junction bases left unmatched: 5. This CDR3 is CASTNGLAGGSYEQYF. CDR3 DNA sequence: TGTGCCAGCACCAACGGACTAGCGGGAGGGTCCTACGAGCAGTACTTC.

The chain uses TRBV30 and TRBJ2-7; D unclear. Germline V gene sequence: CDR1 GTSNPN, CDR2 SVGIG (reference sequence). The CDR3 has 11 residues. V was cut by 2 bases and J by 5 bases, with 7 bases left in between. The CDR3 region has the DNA TGTGCCTGGAGTCGCCATAACGAGCAGTACTTC. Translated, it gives CAWSRHNEQYF. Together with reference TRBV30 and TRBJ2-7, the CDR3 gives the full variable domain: SQTIHQWPATLVQPVGSPLSLECTVEGTSNPNLYWYRQAAGRGLQLLFYSVGIGQISSEVPQNLSASRPQDRQFILSSKKLLLSDSGFYLCAWSRHNEQYFGPGTRLTVT.

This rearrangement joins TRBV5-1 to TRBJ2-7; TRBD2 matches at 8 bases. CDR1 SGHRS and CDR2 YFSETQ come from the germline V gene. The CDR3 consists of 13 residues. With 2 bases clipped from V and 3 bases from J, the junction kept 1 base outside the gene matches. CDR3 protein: CASSFAGGYEQYF. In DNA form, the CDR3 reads TGCGCCAGCAGCTTCGCGGGGGGCTACGAGCAGTACTTC.

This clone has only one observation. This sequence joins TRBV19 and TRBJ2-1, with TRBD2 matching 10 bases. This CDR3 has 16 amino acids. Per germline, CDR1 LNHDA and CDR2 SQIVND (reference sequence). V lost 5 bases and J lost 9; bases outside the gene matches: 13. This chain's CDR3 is CASSPILAGYGGEQFF. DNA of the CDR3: TGTGCCAGTAGTCCCATACTAGCGGGATATGGTGGTGAGCAGTTCTTC.

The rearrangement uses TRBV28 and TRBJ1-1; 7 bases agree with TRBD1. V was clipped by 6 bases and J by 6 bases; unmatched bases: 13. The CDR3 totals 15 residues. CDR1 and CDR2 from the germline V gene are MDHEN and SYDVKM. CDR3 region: CASSTTPGTAPEAFF. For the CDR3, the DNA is TGTGCCAGCAGCACCACCCCAGGGACAGCCCCTGAAGCTTTCTTT. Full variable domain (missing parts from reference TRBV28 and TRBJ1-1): DVKVTQSSRYLVKRTGEKVFLECVQDMDHENMFWYRQDPGLGLRLIYFSYDVKMKEKGDIPEGYSVSREKKERFSLILESASTNQTSMYLCASSTTPGTAPEAFFGQGTRLTVV.

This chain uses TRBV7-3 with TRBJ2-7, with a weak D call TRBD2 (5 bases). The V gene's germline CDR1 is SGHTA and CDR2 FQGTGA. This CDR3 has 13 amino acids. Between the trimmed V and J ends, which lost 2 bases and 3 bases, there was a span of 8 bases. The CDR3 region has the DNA TGTGCCAGCAGCTTATACGGGATCTACGAGCAGTACTTC. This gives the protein CASSLYGIYEQYF.

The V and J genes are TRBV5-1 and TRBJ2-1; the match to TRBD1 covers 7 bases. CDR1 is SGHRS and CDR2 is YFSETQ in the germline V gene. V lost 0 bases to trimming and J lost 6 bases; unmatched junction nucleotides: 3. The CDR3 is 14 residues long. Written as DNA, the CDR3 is TGCGCCAGCAGCTTGGAGACAGGGCTCAATGAGCAGTTCTTC. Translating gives CASSLETGLNEQFF.

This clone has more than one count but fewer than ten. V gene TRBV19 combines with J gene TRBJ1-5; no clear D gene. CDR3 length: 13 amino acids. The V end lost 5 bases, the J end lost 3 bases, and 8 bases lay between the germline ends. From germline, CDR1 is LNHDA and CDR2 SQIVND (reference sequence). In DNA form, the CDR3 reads TGTGCCAGTAGTGTCCAGGTCAATCAGCCCCAGCATTTT. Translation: CASSVQVNQPQHF.